These T cell receptor beta chains were read from a single sample in a study of T cell repertoires in cytomegalovirus infection. MiXCR was run by TCRdb on the reads, yielding one entry per CDR3 protein. The sample consists of 290,000 or so distinct CDR3 sequences, around 25% of them appearing once. The source material was PBMCs. These receptors were taken from a human donor in good health (CMV status not recorded). Some clones in this sample may be carry-over from other donors' samples. CDR3s include the opening cysteine and the closing phenylalanine or tryptophan. The D gene is left open where the match is weak. Size tells how often a clone was seen (once, few, many) or the class of an expanded clone, and some rows leave it out.

NA | TRBJ2-1 | TRBV7-2 | many | TGTGCCAGCAGCTTAGGGGGGGTCGTCTACAATGAGCAGTTCTTC | CASSLGGVVYNEQFF
NA | TRBJ2-2 | TRBV7-2 | many | TGTGCCAGCAGCCCCTTCCTCCGCGTTCGGAACACCGGGGAGCTGTTTTTT | CASSPFLRVRNTGELFF
NA | TRBJ2-5 | TRBV7-3 | NA | TGTGCCAGCAGCTTAAGCCAGGGCCATAAGACCCAGTACTTC | CASSLSQGHKTQYF
NA | TRBJ1-5 | TRBV29-1 | once | TGCAGCGTTGAGTACTCCAGGCGTGGAGATACGCAGCATTTT | CSVEYSRRGDTQHF
NA | TRBJ1-6 | TRBV5-1 | NA | NA | CASSFGPGLNSPLHF
TRBD1 | TRBJ2-7 | TRBV5-4 | NA | TGTGCCAGCAGCACGGGACAGAATACCTACGAGCAGTACTTC | CASSTGQNTYEQYF
NA | TRBJ1-6 | TRBV7-8 | many | TGTGCCAGCAGCTTAACAGGCCCTAGCTCCTATAATTCACCCCTCCACTTT | CASSLTGPSSYNSPLHF
NA | TRBJ2-6 | TRBV5-1 | NA | TGCGCCAGCAGCTTGGGTAGGGCTGGTGGGGCCAACGTCCTGACTTTC | CASSLGRAGGANVLTF
NA | TRBJ2-7 | TRBV5-6 | NA | TGTGCCAGCAGCCCCGATGGGGGACGGAGCTACGAGCAGTACTTC | CASSPDGGRSYEQYF
TRBD2 | TRBJ2-3 | TRBV4-3 | NA | TGCGCCAGCAGCCAAGGCGGGAGGGCAGGAGATACGCAGTATTTT | CASSQGGRAGDTQYF
NA | TRBJ2-5 | TRBV12-3/TRBV12-4 | few | TGTGCCAGCAGTTTGAAGGGGGGCGAGACCCAGTACTTC | CASSLKGGETQYF
TRBD2 | TRBJ2-5 | TRBV6-2/TRBV6-3 | many | TGTGCCAGCTTTGGGACTAGCGGGGAACTCAACCTCCCTTATCAAGAGACCCAGTACTTC | CASFGTSGELNLPYQETQYF
TRBD1 | TRBJ2-7 | TRBV6-2/TRBV6-3 | NA | TGTGCCAGCAGAAGGCCCGGGACAGCCACCTACGAGCAGTACTTC | CASRRPGTATYEQYF
TRBD2 | TRBJ2-1 | TRBV7-8 | NA | TGTGCCAGCAGCTCCGTAGCGGGAGGGTTTTACAATGAGCAGTTCTTC | CASSSVAGGFYNEQFF
NA | TRBJ2-7 | TRBV20-1 | few | TGCAGTGCTAGAGATCAGACCACAGCAGGTTACGAGCAGTACTTC | CSARDQTTAGYEQYF
TRBD2 | TRBJ2-7 | TRBV7-2 | few | TGTGCCAGCAGCATAACAGCGGGAGGACCCCCCTACGAGCAGTACTTC | CASSITAGGPPYEQYF
NA | TRBJ1-5 | TRBV7-2 | many | TGTGCCAGCAGCCAAGACTCAGGGATGCAGCCCCAGCATTTT | CASSQDSGMQPQHF
NA | TRBJ1-3 | TRBV5-1 | few | TGCGCCAGCAAGGGCGGGCACTCTGGAAACACCATATATTTT | CASKGGHSGNTIYF
TRBD1 | TRBJ2-3 | TRBV7-8 | NA | TGTGCCAGCAGCGGAGGACAGGGGGGCATCCGCACAGATACGCAGTATTTT | CASSGGQGGIRTDTQYF
NA | TRBJ2-7 | TRBV6-2/TRBV6-3 | few | TGTGCCAGCAGTAAACCAGACAGCTGGGATTACGAGCAGTACTTC | CASSKPDSWDYEQYF
TRBD2 | TRBJ2-1 | TRBV12-3/TRBV12-4 | many | TGTGCCAGCAGTTCCTTAGCGGGAGTTCCCTACAATGAGCAGTTCTTC | CASSSLAGVPYNEQFF
NA | TRBJ2-7 | TRBV20-1 | NA | TGCAGTGCTAGACTGCTAGGGTTCGCCTACGAGCAGTACTTC | CSARLLGFAYEQYF
NA | TRBJ2-1 | TRBV29-1 | NA | TGCAGCGTTGGTGCTACTCGCTCCTACAATGAGCAGTTCTTC | CSVGATRSYNEQFF
TRBD2 | TRBJ2-1 | TRBV4-3 | few | TGCGCCAGCAGCCGGGGACTAGCGGGAGTGTATGAGCAGTTCTTC | CASSRGLAGVYEQFF
NA | TRBJ2-6 | TRBV11-2 | many | TGTGCCAGCAGCCTCCAGGTCTCTGGGGCCAACGTCCTGACTTTC | CASSLQVSGANVLTF
NA | TRBJ2-3 | TRBV6-1 | NA | TGTGCCAGCAGTTCTACATACGGTACAGATACGCAGTATTTT | CASSSTYGTDTQYF
NA | TRBJ1-5 | TRBV7-9 | few | TGTGCCAGCAGCTTATACGATAGCAATCAGCCCCAGCATTTT | CASSLYDSNQPQHF
NA | TRBJ2-1 | TRBV29-1 | few | TGCAGCGCTCCAAAAGCGCCGAGCTCCTACAATGAGCAGTTCTTC | CSAPKAPSSYNEQFF
NA | TRBJ1-6 | TRBV7-3 | many | TGTGCCAGCAGCCGGACCTATAATTCACCCCTCCACTTT | CASSRTYNSPLHF
TRBD2 | TRBJ2-7 | TRBV20-1 | few | TGCAGTGCTGATTATTCCGGGAGGACTAGAAACGAGCAGTACTTC | CSADYSGRTRNEQYF
NA | TRBJ1-1 | TRBV4-2 | NA | TGTGCCAGCAGCCAAGACGGGGAATTGAGCACTGAAGCTTTCTTT | CASSQDGELSTEAFF
NA | TRBJ2-7 | TRBV7-2 | NA | TGTGCCAGCAGCTTTGGAAGGGGTGGCTACGAGCAGTACTTC | CASSFGRGGYEQYF
TRBD2 | TRBJ2-1 | TRBV3-1 | NA | TGTGCCAGCAAGACTAGCGGGAGTTATAATGAGCAGTTCTTC | CASKTSGSYNEQFF
TRBD1 | TRBJ2-7 | TRBV7-3 | NA | TGTGCCAGCACCCGTAGAGAGCGAAGAGGGACAGACTCCTACGAGCAGTACTTC | CASTRRERRGTDSYEQYF
TRBD1 | TRBJ1-4 | TRBV7-3 | NA | TGTGCCAGCAGCTTGACGGGACAGGAGAATGAAAAACTGTTTTTT | CASSLTGQENEKLFF
TRBD1 | TRBJ2-6 | TRBV7-9 | few | TGTGCCAGCAGCCTGAAAGGGACAGGGGCCTTCTCTGGGGCCAACGTCCTGACTTTC | CASSLKGTGAFSGANVLTF
NA | TRBJ2-2 | TRBV4-1 | few | TGCGCCAGCAGCCAAGACATCAACACCGGGGAGCTGTTTTTT | CASSQDINTGELFF
NA | TRBJ2-7 | TRBV29-1 | many | TGCAGCGTTGAATCCAGCGGCGCGCAGTACTTC | CSVESSGAQYF
NA | TRBJ1-4 | TRBV5-8 | NA | TGTGCCAGCAGCTTGACGGGTTGGACTAATGAAAAACTGTTTTTT | CASSLTGWTNEKLFF
NA | TRBJ1-6 | TRBV7-2 | NA | TGTGCCAGCAGCTTAGAGGAGTTTTCACCCCTCCACTTT | CASSLEEFSPLHF
TRBD1 | TRBJ1-6 | TRBV7-9 | few | TGTGCCAGCAGCTCTGGGACAGTTAATAATTCACCCCTCCACTTT | CASSSGTVNNSPLHF
NA | TRBJ2-2 | TRBV29-1 | NA | TGCAGAGCCATCTGGAACACCGGGGAGCTGTTTTTT | CRAIWNTGELFF
TRBD1 | TRBJ1-1 | TRBV19 | few | TGTGCCAGTAGCCTCACAGGGGCCGCGGGGACTGAAGCTTTCTTT | CASSLTGAAGTEAFF
NA | TRBJ2-2 | TRBV6-8 | NA | TGTGCCAGCAGTTCCCGCCTCCGGACGGCCCCAAACACCGGGGAGCTGTTTTTT | CASSSRLRTAPNTGELFF
NA | TRBJ1-1 | TRBV5-1 | NA | TGCGCCAGCAGACCCGGGACCATGAGTGAAGCTTTCTTT | CASRPGTMSEAFF
NA | TRBJ2-1 | TRBV6-2/TRBV6-3 | NA | TGTGCCAGCAGTTACACGGCTCGAGGCAATGAGCAGTTCTTC | CASSYTARGNEQFF
NA | TRBJ1-5 | TRBV7-2 | many | TGTGCCAGCAGCTTCGGGACCAGCAATCAGCCCCAGCATTTT | CASSFGTSNQPQHF
TRBD1 | TRBJ2-5 | TRBV7-2 | NA | TGTGCCAGCAGTTTCGACAGGGGAGGAAAAGAGACCCAGTACTTC | CASSFDRGGKETQYF
NA | TRBJ1-2 | TRBV11-2 | NA | TGTGCCAGCAGCTTAGGGAAGGGCGGCTACACCTTC | CASSLGKGGYTF
TRBD2 | TRBJ2-1 | TRBV28 | NA | TGTACCAGCACCTGGGTAGAAGCGGGGGGCAATGAGCAGTTCTTC | CTSTWVEAGGNEQFF
TRBD1 | TRBJ2-3 | TRBV7-2 | many | TGTGCCAGCAGCTCGGGACAGCTGGCGGATACGCAGTATTTT | CASSSGQLADTQYF
TRBD2 | TRBJ2-1 | TRBV5-1 | NA | TGCGCCAGCAGCTTGGTGGCTAGCGGGTACAATGAGCAGTTCTTC | CASSLVASGYNEQFF
TRBD2 | TRBJ2-1 | TRBV4-1 | few | TGCGCCAGCAGCCAAGGGCTAGCGGGAGTACGTGAGCAGTTCTTC | CASSQGLAGVREQFF
TRBD2 | TRBJ2-7 | TRBV5-1 | NA | TGCGCCAGCAGCACCCCACTAGCGGGCAGCTCCTACGAGCAGTACTTC | CASSTPLAGSSYEQYF